This entry describes one T cell receptor (beta chain). Only in-frame clones appear in the TCRdb table, and some are missing; sequencing was by immunoSEQ multiplex PCR. The sample holds about 69,000 clones, around 87% seen once. The entry originates in a study of OX40 agonist ivuxolimab in advanced cancers. Trimming cost V 0 bases and J 5 bases, with 12 bases left between them. CDR3 length equals 15 residues. Germline CDR1 SGHRS, CDR2 YFSETQ. This receptor was obtained from an adult with an advanced solid tumor such as melanoma, head and neck, liver or kidney cancer. V gene TRBV5-1 combines with J gene TRBJ2-1, with D hard to call. The sequencing here drew on CD4+ or CD8+ T cells sorted from blood, taken in a trial of the OX40 agonist ivuxolimab. CDR3 nucleotides: TGCGCCAGCAGCTTGGACTTCCTAAGAGACAATGAGCAGTTCTTC. Translating gives CASSLDFLRDNEQFF. Combining the CDR3 with reference TRBV5-1 and TRBJ2-1 gives the whole variable domain KAGVTQTPRYLIKTRGQQVTLSCSPISGHRSVSWYQQTPGQGLQFLFEYFSETQRNKGNFPGRFSGRQFSNSRSEMNVSTLELGDSALYLCASSLDFLRDNEQFFGPGTRLTVL.